This TCR beta chain was observed in a study of OX40 agonist ivuxolimab in advanced cancers. This CDR3 region has 12 residues. The germline V gene has CDR1 SGHRS and CDR2 YFSETQ. The V segment lost 0 bases and the J segment 8 bases; nucleotides outside the gene matches: 1. Profiling relied on immunoSEQ multiplex PCR, and the TCRdb table lists in-frame clones only, not all of them. There are around 45,000 clones in the sample; roughly four fifths occur only once, and 2.6% lies in the top ten. Sequenced material: CD4+ or CD8+ T cells sorted from blood, taken in a trial of the OX40 agonist ivuxolimab. The clonotype comes from an adult with an advanced solid tumor such as melanoma, head and neck, liver or kidney cancer. The chain joins TRBV5-1 to TRBJ1-2; 7 nucleotides agree with TRBD1. The CDR3 nucleotides read TGCGCCAGCAGCTTGGGGACAGGAGGCTACACCTTC. The encoded protein is CASSLGTGGYTF. The full variable domain, its missing parts supplied by reference TRBV5-1 and TRBJ1-2, is KAGVTQTPRYLIKTRGQQVTLSCSPISGHRSVSWYQQTPGQGLQFLFEYFSETQRNKGNFPGRFSGRQFSNSRSEMNVSTLELGDSALYLCASSLGTGGYTFGSGTRLTVV.